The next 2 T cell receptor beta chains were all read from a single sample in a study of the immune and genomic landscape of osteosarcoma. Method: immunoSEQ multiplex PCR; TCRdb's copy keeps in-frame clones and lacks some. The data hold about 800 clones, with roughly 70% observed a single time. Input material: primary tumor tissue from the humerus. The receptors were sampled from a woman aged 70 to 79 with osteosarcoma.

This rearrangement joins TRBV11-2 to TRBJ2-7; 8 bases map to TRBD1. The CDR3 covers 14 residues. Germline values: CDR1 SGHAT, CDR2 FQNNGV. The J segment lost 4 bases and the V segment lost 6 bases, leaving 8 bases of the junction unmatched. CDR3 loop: CASSYPGGGYEQYF. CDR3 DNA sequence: TGTGCCAGCAGTTATCCAGGGGGCGGGTACGAGCAGTACTTC.

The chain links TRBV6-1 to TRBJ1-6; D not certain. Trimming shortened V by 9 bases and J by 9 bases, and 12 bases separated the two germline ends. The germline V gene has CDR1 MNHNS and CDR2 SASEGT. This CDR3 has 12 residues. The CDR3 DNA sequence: TGTGCCAGTCGGAGAGGTACTTCACCCCTCCACTTT. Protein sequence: CASRRGTSPLHF.